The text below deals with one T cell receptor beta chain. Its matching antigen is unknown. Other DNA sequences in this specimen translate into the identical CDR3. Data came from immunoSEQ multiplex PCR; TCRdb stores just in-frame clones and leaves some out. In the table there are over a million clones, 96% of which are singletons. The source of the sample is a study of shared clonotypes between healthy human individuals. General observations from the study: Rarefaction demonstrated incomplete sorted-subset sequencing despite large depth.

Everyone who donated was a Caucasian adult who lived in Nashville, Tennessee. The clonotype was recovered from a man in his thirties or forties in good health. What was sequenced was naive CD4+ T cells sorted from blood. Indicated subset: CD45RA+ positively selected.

The CDR3 sequence is CASSVDGRNTGELFF. Here the CDR3 DNA reads TGTGCCAGCAGCGTAGACGGGAGAAACACCGGGGAGCTGTTTTTT. The rearrangement uses TRBV9 and TRBJ2-2, with D possibly TRBD2 on 6 matching bases. Germline V gene data show CDR1 as SGDLS and CDR2 as YYNGEE. The V and J ends lost 0 bases and 2 bases respectively, with 8 bases between them. The CDR3 runs 15 residues.